This entry is about one TCR beta chain. This entry comes from a study of shared clonotypes between healthy human individuals. This CDR3 comprises 18 residues. Germline CDR1 and CDR2: SGHAT and FQNNGV. J was trimmed by 3 bases and V by 0 bases; bases with no gene match: 9. The authors distributed each subset's genomic DNA evenly over several immunoSEQ plates. Per the original methods: Without quality scores, immunoSEQ junctional reads could not be filtered like full-length reads. The table came from immunoSEQ multiplex PCR; TCRdb's copy has only in-frame clones and leaves some out. That table is the source of V, J and clone size, and D and trimming were worked out from the DNA. Of about 2.3 million clones in the sample, over 85% were seen once. Everyone who donated was a Caucasian adult who lived in Nashville, Tennessee.

This sequence was found in a man between 18 and 29 years old in good health. Some clones in this sample may be carry-over from other donors' samples. V gene TRBV11-2 combines with J gene TRBJ1-1; 11 bases agree with TRBD1. Sequenced: naive CD4+ T cells from PBMCs. Documented subset: CD45RA+ positively selected. Written as DNA, the CDR3 is TGTGCCAGCAGCTTAGACTGGCGGTCGGGACAGGGGGACACTGAAGCTTTCTTT. Its protein is CASSLDWRSGQGDTEAFF.